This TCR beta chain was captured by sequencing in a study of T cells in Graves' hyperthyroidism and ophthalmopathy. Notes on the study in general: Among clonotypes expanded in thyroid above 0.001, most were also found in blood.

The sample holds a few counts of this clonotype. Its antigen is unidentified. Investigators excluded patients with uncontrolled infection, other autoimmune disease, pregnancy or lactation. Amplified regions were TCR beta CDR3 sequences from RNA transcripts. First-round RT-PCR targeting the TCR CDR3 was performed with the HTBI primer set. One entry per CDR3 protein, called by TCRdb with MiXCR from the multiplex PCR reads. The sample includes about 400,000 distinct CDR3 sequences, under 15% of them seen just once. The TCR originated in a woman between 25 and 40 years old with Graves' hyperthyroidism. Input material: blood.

CDR3 sequence reads: CASSHPGRTSVANYGYTF. The CDR3 nucleotides read TGCGCCAGCAGCCACCCGGGACGAACTTCAGTAGCTAACTATGGCTACACCTTC. This chain links TRBV4-1 with TRBJ1-2, with D possibly matching TRBD1 (5 bases). This CDR3 has 18 residues. The germline CDR1 and CDR2 sequences are MGHRA and YSYEKL. Trimming shortened V by 3 bases and J by 0 bases, and 20 bases separated the two germline ends.